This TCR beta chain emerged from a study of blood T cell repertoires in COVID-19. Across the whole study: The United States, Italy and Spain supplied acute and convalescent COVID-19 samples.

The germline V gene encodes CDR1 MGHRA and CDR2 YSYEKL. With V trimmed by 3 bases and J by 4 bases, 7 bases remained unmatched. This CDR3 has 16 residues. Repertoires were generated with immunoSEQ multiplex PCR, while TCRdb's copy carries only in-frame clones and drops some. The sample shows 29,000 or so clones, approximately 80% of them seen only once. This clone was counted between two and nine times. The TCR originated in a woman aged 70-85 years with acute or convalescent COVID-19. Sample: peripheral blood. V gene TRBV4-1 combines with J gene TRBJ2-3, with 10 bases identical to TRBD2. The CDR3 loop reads CASSQHSGGRADTQYF. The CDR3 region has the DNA TGCGCCAGCAGCCAGCATAGCGGGGGGAGGGCAGATACGCAGTATTTT.